This T cell receptor (beta chain) is drawn from a study of cytomegalovirus exposure and HLA in healthy donors. The study, taken as a whole, reports: Altogether, 150 to 200 TCR beta chains were recorded as cytomegalovirus-associated. Subsequent analysis of the 120 or so validation repertoires found a tendency for first-cohort TCR clusters to co-occur.

On this clone: Its antigen remains unknown.

Assay: immunoSEQ multiplex PCR; the TCRdb copy retains only in-frame clones and omits some. This table holds 90,000 to 130,000 clones, roughly 90% found once. The CDR3 sequence is 15 residues long. The trim removed 5 bases at V and 5 bases at J, leaving 9 bases unmatched. From germline, CDR1 is SGHNT and CDR2 YYREEE (reference sequence). The receptor was derived from a young woman in good health and CMV-seropositive. J is TRBJ2-1 and V is TRBV5-4; 8 bases match TRBD1. The sample consisted of PBMCs. In nucleotides, the CDR3 is TGTGCCAGCAGTTTAGAAAGACAGGGGAACAATGAGCAGTTCTTC. Translation gives CASSLERQGNNEQFF.